The 29 T cell receptor beta chains presented below share a single source sample, sequenced in a study of blood T cell repertoires in COVID-19. TCRdb keeps only in-frame clones here, not all; method: immunoSEQ multiplex PCR. The sample gives fewer than 130,000 clones, around 87% of which show up once; 32% is in the top ten. Sequenced sample: peripheral blood. The receptors here all came from a woman older than 75 with acute or convalescent COVID-19.

The V call is TRBV7-9, the J call TRBJ2-2; D not resolved. Trimming pared 1 base from V and 2 bases from J, leaving 8 bases between. Looked up from germline, CDR1 is SEHNR and CDR2 is FQNEAQ (reference sequence). The CDR3 covers 15 residues. The CDR3 bases are TGTGCCAGCAGCTTAGATCCAGGAAACACCGGGGAGCTGTTTTTT. This gives the protein CASSLDPGNTGELFF.

The V gene is TRBV10-3, the J gene TRBJ1-1; 8 bases align to TRBD1. The CDR3 extends over 16 amino acids. Trimming took 2 bases from V and 4 from J; bases not matched to a gene: 9. Germline lookup yields CDR1 ENHRY and CDR2 SYGVKD. The CDR3 sequence: CAISETSGGGITEAFF. In DNA form, the CDR3 reads TGTGCCATCAGTGAGACGTCAGGGGGCGGAATCACTGAAGCTTTCTTT.

This chain links TRBV28 with TRBJ2-3; D is possibly TRBD2 (7 bases). There are 15 residues in the CDR3. CDR1 and CDR2 from the germline V gene are MDHEN and SYDVKM. Trimming pared 8 bases from V and 3 bases from J, leaving 18 bases between. CDR3 sequence (DNA): TGTGCCAGCGTCATTGGGGGGGCCAGAACAGATACGCAGTATTTT. This encodes CASVIGGARTDTQYF. Combining the CDR3 with reference TRBV28 and TRBJ2-3 gives the whole variable domain DVKVTQSSRYLVKRTGEKVFLECVQDMDHENMFWYRQDPGLGLRLIYFSYDVKMKEKGDIPEGYSVSREKKERFSLILESASTNQTSMYLCASVIGGARTDTQYFGPGTRLTVL.

This rearrangement joins TRBV21-1 to TRBJ2-7; TRBD1 was called by the table and not checked on the DNA. TRBV21-1 is described as a pseudogene. The CDR3 spans 15 residues. This chain's CDR3 is CASTSRGTGLYEQYF. The CDR3 DNA is TGTGCCAGCACTTCCCGTGGGACAGGGTTGTACGAGCAGTACTTC.

About this clone itself: At the DNA level, this CDR3 is encoded by other sequences in the same sample as well. CDR3 protein: CASSPQGLNTEAFF. The CDR3 region has the DNA TGTGCCAGCTCACCACAGGGGCTGAACACTGAAGCTTTCTTT. The J gene is TRBJ1-1, the V gene TRBV18; a possible D gene is TRBD1 (5 bases). Trimming shortened V by 1 base and J by 0 bases, and 6 bases separated the two germline ends. The CDR3 runs to 14 residues. In germline, CDR1 is KGHSH, CDR2 LQKENI. Full variable domain (remainder filled in from reference TRBV18 and TRBJ1-1): NAGVMQNPRHLVRRRGQEARLRCSPMKGHSHVYWYRQLPEEGLKFMVYLQKENIIDESGMPKERFSAEFPKEGPSILRIQQVVRGDSAAYFCASSPQGLNTEAFFGQGTRLTVV.

The gene calls are TRBV25-1 and TRBJ1-6, with D possibly being TRBD1 (5 bases). Germline assignment: CDR1 MGHDK and CDR2 SYGVNS. The CDR3 totals 14 residues. The V end was cut by 8 bases, the J end by 7 bases, with 15 bases between. The CDR3 DNA sequence: TGTGCCAGCCGCCTGGGGCAGCAGAATTCACCCCTCCACTTT. The encoded protein is CASRLGQQNSPLHF.

The chain combines TRBV30 with TRBJ1-1, with 8 positions matching TRBD1. V lost 5 bases and J lost 5; bases outside the gene matches: 10. The CDR3 covers 14 residues. The V gene's germline CDR1 is GTSNPN and CDR2 SVGIG (reference sequence). The CDR3 bases are TGTGCCTGGGGACAGGGCAGTAGAGAGACTGAAGCTTTCTTT. It translates to CAWGQGSRETEAFF.

V gene TRBV7-8 combines with J gene TRBJ2-3, with D possibly matching TRBD2 (6 bases). This CDR3 comprises 15 residues. V was trimmed by 3 bases and J by 3 bases, leaving 13 bases between them. The germline V gene encodes CDR1 SGHVS and CDR2 FQNEAQ. CDR3 DNA sequence: TGTGCCAGCAGCTTGGGGCCGGGGGAGACAGATACGCAGTATTTT. It encodes CASSLGPGETDTQYF.

This sequence joins TRBV5-4 and TRBJ2-1; D call uncertain. This CDR3 has 15 residues. V was cut by 3 bases and J by 2 bases, with 12 bases left in between. Germline-derived CDR1 and CDR2 are SGHNT and YYREEE (reference sequence). The CDR3 protein is CASSYSALPYNEQFF. The CDR3 region has the DNA TGTGCCAGCAGCTACTCCGCGCTCCCCTACAATGAGCAGTTCTTC.

The CDR3, as DNA: TGTGCCACTTTTTTCCCCGAGCAGTACTTC. Its protein product is CATFFPEQYF. The V call is TRBV2, the J call TRBJ2-7; no clear D. V was cut by 10 bases and J by 6 bases, with 10 bases left in between. This CDR3 is built from 10 residues. Germline CDR1 is SNHLY and CDR2 is FYNNEI.

J is TRBJ2-5 and V is TRBV12-3 or TRBV12-4; D gene ambiguous. There are 11 residues in the CDR3. Trimming stripped 6 bases from V and 1 base from J, with 3 bases between. CDR3 residues: CASSLQETQYF. The CDR3 DNA reads TGTGCCAGCAGCCTCCAAGAGACCCAGTACTTC.

The V gene is TRBV18, the J gene TRBJ2-7, with D maybe TRBD1 (6 bases). Germline V gives CDR1 KGHSH, CDR2 LQKENI. The CDR3 extends over 17 amino acids. Trimming shortened V by 6 bases and J by 0 bases, and 21 bases separated the two germline ends. The CDR3 coding sequence is TGTGCCAGCTCGCACCAGGCACAGGGTCAGGGCTCCTACGAGCAGTACTTC. This codes for CASSHQAQGQGSYEQYF.

The rearrangement links TRBV21-1 to TRBJ1-5. TRBV21-1 is flagged as a pseudogene. This CDR3 region has 20 residues. CDR3 in DNA: TGTGCCAGCAGCAAAGGAGGCGGGGGTCGAAAAGTGAATAGCAATCAGCCCCAGCATTTT. This sequence encodes CASSKGGGGRKVNSNQPQHF.

The J gene is TRBJ1-4, the V gene TRBV4-3; D not resolved. The CDR3 is 16 amino acids. CDR1 and CDR2 (germline): LGHNA, YSLEER. V was shortened by 4 bases and J by 0 bases, with 12 bases between the two germline ends. The DNA of the CDR3 is TGCGCCAGCAGCCTGGGAGAGAGTGCAACTAATGAAAAACTGTTTTTT. Protein: CASSLGESATNEKLFF.

This chain connects TRBV6-5 to TRBJ2-1; TRBD2 matches at 7 bases. CDR1 MNHEY and CDR2 SVGAGI come from the germline V gene. The CDR3 loop spans 16 amino acids. With V trimmed by 0 bases and J by 1 base, 3 bases remained unmatched. In DNA form, the CDR3 reads TGTGCCAGCAGTTACTCATCTAGCGGTTCCTACAATGAGCAGTTCTTC. Translated, it gives CASSYSSSGSYNEQFF.

The rearrangement links TRBV5-5 to TRBJ2-1; no clear D. The germline CDR1 and CDR2 sequences are SGHKS and YYEKEE (reference sequence). This CDR3 has 15 residues. V lost 4 bases, J lost 0 bases, and 11 bases lay in between. CDR3 residues: CASSLTESSYNEQFF. CDR3 sequence (DNA): TGTGCCAGCAGCCTAACAGAGAGCTCCTACAATGAGCAGTTCTTC.

The J gene is TRBJ1-6, the V gene TRBV15, with D unresolved. Germline V lookup: CDR1 LNHNV, CDR2 YYDKDF (reference sequence). Trimming took 0 bases from V and 10 from J, leaving 16 bases between them. The CDR3 runs 16 residues. This CDR3 reads CATSRELQEGNSPLHF. As DNA, the CDR3 is TGTGCCACCAGCAGAGAGCTTCAGGAGGGTAACTCACCCCTCCACTTT.

This rearrangement joins TRBV18 to TRBJ2-7, with 8 positions matching TRBD1. Germline V gene data show CDR1 as KGHSH and CDR2 as LQKENI. The junction had 6 bases not matched to a gene; V was cut back by 4 bases and J by 4 bases. The CDR3 is made up of 14 amino acids. CDR3 sequence (DNA): TGTGCCAGCTCACGCCAGGGGGCGGGGTACGAGCAGTACTTC. Translated: CASSRQGAGYEQYF.

The chain couples TRBV11-2 to TRBJ2-1; 11 nucleotides agree with TRBD2. Trimming removed 0 bases from V and 4 bases from J; junction bases left unmatched: 8. The CDR3 has 18 amino acids. Germline V gives CDR1 SGHAT, CDR2 FQNNGV. The chain's CDR3 is CASSLEGGLAGAYNEQFF. In DNA form, the CDR3 reads TGTGCCAGCAGCTTAGAGGGTGGACTAGCGGGCGCGTACAATGAGCAGTTCTTC.

The chain employs TRBV27 and TRBJ2-3; 8 bases map to TRBD1. The CDR3 has 16 amino acids. J gave up 2 bases and V 5 bases, and 9 bases lay outside the gene matches. CDR1 and CDR2 (germline): MNHEY, SMNVEV (reference sequence). CDR3 sequence reads: CASSPLDRAATDTQYF. CDR3 DNA sequence: TGTGCCAGCAGTCCCCTGGACAGGGCGGCCACAGATACGCAGTATTTT.

V gene TRBV19 combines with J gene TRBJ1-6; D is uncertain. Germline V gene data show CDR1 as LNHDA and CDR2 as SQIVND (reference sequence). The length of the CDR3 is 16 residues. V was trimmed by 6 bases and J by 0 bases, leaving 12 bases between them. DNA of the CDR3: TGTGCCAGTAGCAAATACAGCTTCTCCTATAATTCACCCCTCCACTTT. It yields the protein CASSKYSFSYNSPLHF.

This chain uses TRBV7-9 with TRBJ2-7; a possible D gene is TRBD2 (5 bases). The CDR3 sequence is 14 residues long. Germline CDR1 SEHNR, CDR2 FQNEAQ (reference sequence). The V gene lost 4 bases and the J gene lost 2 bases, with 12 bases spanning the gap. CDR3 bases: TGTGCCAGCAGCTCTCGGACGGGGACCTACGAGCAGTACTTC. Its translation is CASSSRTGTYEQYF.

The rearrangement links TRBV7-9 to TRBJ2-7, with TRBD1 identical over 12 bases. V dropped 5 bases and J dropped 3; count of bases not matched to a gene: 5. CDR1 SEHNR and CDR2 FQNEAQ come from the germline V gene (reference sequence). This CDR3 region has 15 residues. In DNA, the CDR3 is TGTGCCAGCAGCCCAGGGACAGGGGGCTTCTACGAGCAGTACTTC. Protein product: CASSPGTGGFYEQYF. Complete variable domain (other parts from reference TRBV7-9 and TRBJ2-7): DTGVSQNPRHKITKRGQNVTFRCDPISEHNRLYWYRQTLGQGPEFLTYFQNEAQLEKSRLLSDRFSAERPKGSFSTLEIQRTEQGDSAMYLCASSPGTGGFYEQYFGPGTRLTVT.

The chain uses TRBV27 and TRBJ1-4; possible D gene TRBD1, 6 bases. V lost 6 bases and J 6 bases, leaving 14 bases between the germline ends. The CDR3 is 14 residues long. Germline V CDR1 and CDR2: MNHEY, SMNVEV (reference sequence). The CDR3 sequence is CASRNGGADEKLFF. The CDR3 DNA reads TGTGCCAGCAGGAACGGGGGGGCTGATGAAAAACTGTTTTTT.

This chain links TRBV28 with TRBJ1-1; possibly TRBD1 for D (6 bases). The V gene's germline CDR1 is MDHEN and CDR2 SYDVKM. The CDR3 contains 12 residues. The V end was cut by 1 base, the J end by 8 bases, with 8 bases between. The CDR3 reads CASSLLDREAFF. The DNA for the CDR3 is TGTGCCAGCAGTTTATTAGACAGGGAAGCTTTCTTT.

The V call is TRBV30, the J call TRBJ1-5; D gene uncertain. The CDR3 spans 13 residues. Germline CDR1 is GTSNPN and CDR2 is SVGIG (reference sequence). Trimming stripped 3 bases from V and 5 bases from J, with 11 bases between. The CDR3 spells CAWSKDRDQPQHF. Here the CDR3 DNA reads TGTGCCTGGAGCAAAGACCGGGATCAGCCCCAGCATTTT.

In regard to this clone: This same CDR3 is encoded by further DNA sequences in the sample. The chain links TRBV5-1 to TRBJ2-1; 10 positions agree with TRBD1. The trim removed 4 bases at V and 6 bases at J, leaving 1 base unmatched. CDR1 and CDR2 (germline): SGHRS, YFSETQ. This CDR3 region has 13 residues. Here the CDR3 reads CASSRDRGNEQFF. The CDR3 bases are TGCGCCAGCAGCCGGGACAGGGGCAATGAGCAGTTCTTC.

This rearrangement joins TRBV18 to TRBJ2-7, with 7 bases aligning to TRBD2. Germline trimming cut 0 bases from V and 5 bases from J; bases unmatched to any gene: 4. Germline CDR1 KGHSH, CDR2 LQKENI. The CDR3 totals 14 residues. The CDR3 protein is CASSPPAGVNEQYF. CDR3 DNA: TGTGCCAGCTCACCACCGGCGGGGGTCAACGAGCAGTACTTC.

V is TRBV19 and J is TRBJ2-1; TRBD1 might be the D (6 bases). Trimming took off 3 bases at V and 0 bases at J, with 12 bases between the two ends. Per germline, CDR1 LNHDA and CDR2 SQIVND (reference sequence). The CDR3 extends over 16 amino acids. CDR3 nucleotide sequence: TGTGCCAGTAGTATTAGGACAGCAAGCTCCTACAATGAGCAGTTCTTC. Its protein is CASSIRTASSYNEQFF.